One and the same sample provided the 30 T cell receptor beta chains below, sequenced in a study of metastatic and nonmetastatic thyroid tumors (TCRdb year 2020). Library construction relied on PCR. The sequencer listed for this sample is Illumina HiSeq 4000. In-frame beta chains were kept once TCRdb had trimmed the public reads at Q25 with fastp and called clones with MiXCR. The table for this sample lists fewer than 55,000 clones; under 20% of them were counted only once. Over 20% of the sample goes to the ten largest clones. No patient had received any treatment before thyroid surgery. Sequencing was performed on blood. These receptors all stem from a female donor with papillary thyroid cancer or a benign thyroid nodule (not recorded which). Some clones in this sample may be carry-over from other donors' samples.

This clone was found many times. Other DNA sequences in this sample translate to the same CDR3. The chain is built from TRBV4-2 and TRBJ1-3; the match to TRBD1 covers 8 bases. Germline V gene sequence: CDR1 LGHNA, CDR2 YNFKEQ. The CDR3 totals 15 residues. Germline trimming cut 0 bases from V and 2 bases from J; bases unmatched to any gene: 0. The CDR3 loop is CASSQEDRAGNTIYF. The CDR3 DNA reads as TGTGCCAGCAGCCAAGAGGACAGGGCTGGAAACACCATATATTTT.

The J gene is TRBJ2-2, the V gene TRBV11-1; D tentatively fits TRBD1 or TRBD2 (6 bases each). This CDR3 has 16 amino acids. The germline gives CDR1 SGHAT, CDR2 FQDESV (reference sequence). V was pared by 5 bases and J by 0 bases, with 13 bases between. The CDR3 is CASSPRGAANTGELFF. Written as DNA, the CDR3 is TGTGCCAGCAGCCCGAGGGGGGCAGCGAACACCGGGGAGCTGTTTTTT.

In DNA form, the CDR3 reads TGTGCCAGCACCGAGGACAGGGTGCTCTCTGGGGCCAACGTCCTGACTTTC. As protein: CASTEDRVLSGANVLTF. The chain has TRBV6-2 or TRBV6-3 and TRBJ2-6; 8 positions match TRBD1. Germline trimming cut 7 bases from V and 0 bases from J; bases unmatched to any gene: 8. Germline loops: CDR1 MNHEY, CDR2 SVGEGT. The CDR3 has 17 amino acids.

Worth noting for this clone: It may be a read error: a sequence one base away is much more abundant. The chain carries TRBV5-1 and TRBJ2-1; D is uncertain. With 4 bases removed from V and 2 bases from J, the gap between germline ends came to 4 bases. Germline values: CDR1 SGHRS, CDR2 YFSETQ. The CDR3 is made up of 12 amino acids. In nucleotides, the CDR3 is TGCGCCAGCAGCGCCCCCTACAATGAGCAGTTCTTC. This codes for CASSAPYNEQFF.

This clone came up many times. The rearrangement links TRBV7-9 to TRBJ2-7; tentatively, D is TRBD1 (6 bases). Germline CDR1 is SEHNR and CDR2 is FQNEAQ (reference sequence). Trimming pared 1 base from V and 7 bases from J, leaving 8 bases between. The CDR3 has 12 amino acids. The CDR3 DNA reads TGTGCCAGCAGCTTAGTCAGGGGTGAGCAGTACTTC. This sequence encodes CASSLVRGEQYF.

Regarding this clone: The CDR3 does not close with the conserved phenylalanine or tryptophan, likely indicating a read error. This chain uses TRBV9 with TRBJ2-7, with a tentative D call TRBD1 (6 bases). Germline loops: CDR1 SGDLS, CDR2 YYNGEE. The CDR3 runs 15 residues. CDR3 coding DNA: TGTGGCAGCAGCCCCGAGGACAGCAGCTCCTACGAGCAGTACTAC. It translates to CGSSPEDSSSYEQYY.

This clone was found many times. The genes are TRBV14 and TRBJ2-6; TRBD2 matches 8 bases. Germline CDR1 reads SGHDN; CDR2 reads FVKESK. This CDR3 region has 19 residues. Unmatched junction bases numbered 12, after V lost 5 bases and J lost 0 bases. The CDR3 sequence is CASSSSRGVRSSGANVLTF. The DNA of the CDR3 is TGTGCCAGCAGCTCGTCGCGGGGGGTGAGGAGCTCTGGGGCCAACGTCCTGACTTTC.

This clone was seen a few times. It is likely a read error, because the conserved phenylalanine at the end of the CDR3 is missing. The V gene is TRBV28, the J gene TRBJ2-7, with a possible D match to TRBD2 (5 bases). CDR1 and CDR2 (germline): MDHEN, SYDVKM. This CDR3 comprises 16 residues. V was trimmed by 6 bases and J by 0 bases, leaving 18 bases between them. The CDR3 sequence: CASSPAEAESSYEQYL. The CDR3, as DNA: TGTGCCAGCAGCCCCGCGGAAGCGGAGAGCTCCTACGAGCAGTACTTA.

This chain connects TRBV15 to TRBJ1-2; D not resolved. Germline V gives CDR1 LNHNV, CDR2 YYDKDF (reference sequence). The CDR3 loop spans 15 amino acids. V was cut by 0 bases and J by 2 bases, with 10 bases left in between. The CDR3 spells CATSRDLGLNYGYTF. CDR3 nucleotide sequence: TGTGCCACCAGCAGAGATCTTGGCCTAAACTATGGCTACACCTTC.

This rearrangement joins TRBV27 to TRBJ2-1, with 8 positions matching TRBD2. This CDR3 is 16 amino acids long. CDR1 is MNHEY, CDR2 SMNVEV, per germline (reference sequence). The V gene end was trimmed by 1 base and the J gene end by 4 bases; junction bases not matched to a gene: 6. Here the CDR3 DNA reads TGTGCCAGCAGTTTATTCAGCGGGGGACAATACAATGAGCAGTTCTTC. As protein: CASSLFSGGQYNEQFF.

This clone was observed at least ten times. The chain links TRBV5-6 to TRBJ1-2; 7 nucleotides align to TRBD1. CDR3 length: 15 amino acids. The germline gives CDR1 SGHDT, CDR2 YYEEEE. V was pared by 4 bases and J by 4 bases, with 10 bases of the junction left unmatched. The chain's CDR3 is CASSLGTDIFYGYTF. CDR3 DNA sequence: TGTGCCAGCAGCCTAGGGACAGACATTTTCTATGGCTACACCTTC.

The chain joins TRBV24-1 to TRBJ1-5, with 7 nucleotides matching TRBD1. CDR3 length: 13 residues. Unmatched junction bases numbered 3, after V lost 4 bases and J lost 7 bases. The V gene's germline CDR1 is KGHDR and CDR2 SFDVKD. The DNA for the CDR3 is TGTGCCACCAGTGACAGGGGGAGACAGCCCCAGCATTTT. It encodes CATSDRGRQPQHF.

The chain combines TRBV5-1 with TRBJ2-3, with D perhaps TRBD1 (6 bases). This CDR3 contains 13 residues. With 5 bases removed from V and 2 bases from J, the gap between germline ends came to 9 bases. Germline V gene data show CDR1 as SGHRS and CDR2 as YFSETQ. CDR3 bases: TGCGCCAGCAGACGGGACACCACAGATACGCAGTATTTT. Translation: CASRRDTTDTQYF.

V is TRBV20-1 and J is TRBJ2-7, with D possibly matching TRBD1 (7 bases). Germline-derived CDR1 and CDR2 are DFQATT and SNEGSKA (reference sequence). This CDR3 contains 16 residues. V dropped 1 base and J dropped 6 bases, with 22 bases sitting between them. The CDR3 sequence is CSARVGTPGQRTEQYF. CDR3 bases: TGCAGTGCTAGAGTGGGGACTCCGGGACAGAGAACCGAGCAGTACTTC.

In its sample, this clone was seen many times. The chain employs TRBV3-1 and TRBJ2-2; D remains ambiguous. V was cut by 5 bases and J by 4 bases, with 5 bases left in between. Germline assignment: CDR1 LGHDT and CDR2 YNNKEL (reference sequence). This CDR3 comprises 12 residues. DNA for the CDR3: TGTGCCAGCAGCAAAGTCACCGGGGAGCTGTTTTTT. The encoded protein is CASSKVTGELFF.

The CDR3 DNA reads as TGTGCCAGCAGTTTAAGGACAGATCCTTTCTTT. Its translation is CASSLRTDPFF. The rearrangement links TRBV28 to TRBJ1-1; D may be TRBD1 (6 bases). V was pared by 2 bases and J by 12 bases, with 10 bases between. The germline V gene encodes CDR1 MDHEN and CDR2 SYDVKM. CDR3 length equals 11 residues.

The chain combines TRBV20-1 with TRBJ1-1; D perhaps matches TRBD1 (5 bases). The germline gives CDR1 DFQATT, CDR2 SNEGSKA (reference sequence). Trimming stripped 4 bases from V and 4 bases from J, with 10 bases between. The CDR3 runs to 12 residues. For the CDR3, the DNA is TGCAGTGCTAAGAAGGGGTTCACTGAAGCTTTCTTT. Residues: CSAKKGFTEAFF.

This clone showed up many times. The V call is TRBV7-2, the J call TRBJ2-1; 7 bases map to TRBD1. Germline trimming cut 4 bases from V and 2 bases from J; bases unmatched to any gene: 11. CDR1 and CDR2 from the germline V gene are SGHTA and FQGNSA. This CDR3 comprises 17 residues. For the CDR3, the DNA is TGTGCCAGCAGCTCACCCTCCGACAGGGCCACCTACAATGAGCAGTTCTTC. It translates to CASSSPSDRATYNEQFF.

Turning to this clone: This CDR3 is missing its conserved last phenylalanine or tryptophan, likely due to a read error. This chain uses TRBV2 with TRBJ2-1; 7 bases align to TRBD2. Gene TRBJ2-7 matches the end of the DNA better, so the J call may be wrong. The germline V gene encodes CDR1 SNHLY and CDR2 FYNNEI. The length of the CDR3 is 16 residues. For the CDR3, the DNA is TGTGCCAGCAGTGCCAGCGGCGGGAGTCCCCGTAATGAGCAGTACTCG. This translates into CASSASGGSPRNEQYS.

In its sample, this clone was seen many times. The same CDR3 can be traced to other DNA sequences in this sample. The chain recombines TRBV4-2 with TRBJ1-1; TRBD1 matches at 8 bases. From germline, CDR1 is LGHNA and CDR2 YNFKEQ. The CDR3 spans 15 residues. The trim removed 4 bases at V and 1 base at J, leaving 5 bases unmatched. CDR3 bases: TGTGCCAGCAGCCGAGATGGACAGGGGAACACTGAAGCTTTCTTT. Protein: CASSRDGQGNTEAFF.

This clone was seen many times. The chain joins TRBV20-1 to TRBJ1-1, with 7 bases that match TRBD1. Germline assignment: CDR1 DFQATT and CDR2 SNEGSKA (reference sequence). The ends lost 3 bases at V and 2 bases at J; junction bases unmatched: 12. The CDR3 sequence is 16 residues long. The CDR3 sequence is CSASQPDRVGNTEAFF. In nucleotides, the CDR3 is TGCAGTGCTAGTCAACCCGACAGGGTAGGAAACACTGAAGCTTTCTTT.

This clone came up a few times. The V call is TRBV27, the J call TRBJ1-4, with unresolved D. The CDR3 loop spans 14 amino acids. Trimming removed 4 bases from V and 6 bases from J, with 12 bases in between. Per the germline V gene, CDR1 is MNHEY and CDR2 is SMNVEV (reference sequence). This chain's CDR3 is CASSSQVVDEKLFF. CDR3 nucleotides: TGTGCCAGCAGTTCCCAGGTAGTGGATGAAAAACTGTTTTTT.

This clone has at least ten counts. The rearrangement links TRBV20-1 to TRBJ2-3; TRBD1 matches at 8 bases. V shed 3 bases and J 2 bases; nucleotides not matched to a gene: 7. The CDR3 runs to 15 residues. Germline V gives CDR1 DFQATT, CDR2 SNEGSKA (reference sequence). The CDR3 sequence is CSASTTGGNTDTQYF. The DNA of the CDR3 is TGCAGTGCTAGCACCACAGGGGGAAACACAGATACGCAGTATTTT.

This clone was picked up a small number of times. The chain couples TRBV19 to TRBJ2-1, with 8 bases fitting TRBD2. The germline V gene encodes CDR1 LNHDA and CDR2 SQIVND (reference sequence). The CDR3 is 15 amino acids. V lost 6 bases and J lost 5; bases outside the gene matches: 9. CDR3 sequence reads: CASRPWAGGHNEQFF. The CDR3, as DNA: TGTGCCAGTAGACCTTGGGCGGGAGGACACAATGAGCAGTTCTTC.

This clone was recorded at least ten times. This chain joins TRBV24-1 and TRBJ2-2; 7 nucleotides align to TRBD1. The CDR3 totals 16 residues. Germline CDR1 is KGHDR and CDR2 is SFDVKD. J gave up 3 bases and V 6 bases, and 9 bases lay outside the gene matches. The CDR3 DNA sequence: TGTGCCACCAGTCCAGCCCGGGACAGTTACACCGGGGAGCTGTTTTTT. As protein: CATSPARDSYTGELFF.

Note on this clone: The same CDR3 also results from other DNA sequences found in this sample. The rearrangement links TRBV6-2 or TRBV6-3 to TRBJ2-7, with a tentative D call TRBD2 (5 bases). Germline V gives CDR1 MNHEY, CDR2 SVGEGT. CDR3 length: 15 amino acids. V gave up 7 bases and J gave up 4 bases, with 20 bases separating them. CDR3 bases: TGTGCCAGCAACCCCCGGACGGGGTGGTCATACGAGCAGTACTTC. Its translation: CASNPRTGWSYEQYF.

This clone appeared many times. This chain uses TRBV19 with TRBJ1-1; D is uncertain. This CDR3 has 14 amino acids. The ends were cut back, 8 bases at V and 1 base at J, with 14 bases in the middle. Germline loops: CDR1 LNHDA, CDR2 SQIVND (reference sequence). CDR3 sequence: CASFLPPPNTEAFF. The CDR3 nucleotides read TGTGCCAGTTTTCTCCCGCCCCCGAACACTGAAGCTTTCTTT.

This clone was seen at least ten times. J is TRBJ2-7 and V is TRBV7-6, with D possibly being TRBD2 (7 bases). CDR3 size: 15 residues. Germline lookup yields CDR1 SGHVS and CDR2 FNYEAQ. V was clipped by 1 base and J by 0 bases, with 10 bases between them. The CDR3 region has the DNA TGTGCCAGCAGCTTAGTAGGGGGGGCCTCCTACGAGCAGTACTTC. Translation: CASSLVGGASYEQYF.

This clone was seen repeatedly, ten times or more. Given a much more abundant clone one base away, this may be a read error. The genes are TRBV12-3 or TRBV12-4 and TRBJ1-3; 10 nucleotides align to TRBD1. The CDR3 covers 16 residues. This CDR3 is CTSTRGTGESGNTIYF. CDR3 coding DNA: TGTACCAGCACCAGGGGGACAGGGGAATCTGGAAACACCATATATTTT.

This clone was seen many times. The rearrangement uses TRBV7-8 and TRBJ2-3; D may correspond to TRBD1 or TRBD2 (5 bases each). The germline gives CDR1 SGHVS, CDR2 FQNEAQ. This CDR3 region has 17 residues. The V end was cut by 6 bases, the J end by 2 bases, with 21 bases between. The CDR3 loop reads CASSSVWGNPHTDTQYF. DNA for the CDR3: TGTGCCAGCAGTTCCGTATGGGGGAACCCACACACAGATACGCAGTATTTT.